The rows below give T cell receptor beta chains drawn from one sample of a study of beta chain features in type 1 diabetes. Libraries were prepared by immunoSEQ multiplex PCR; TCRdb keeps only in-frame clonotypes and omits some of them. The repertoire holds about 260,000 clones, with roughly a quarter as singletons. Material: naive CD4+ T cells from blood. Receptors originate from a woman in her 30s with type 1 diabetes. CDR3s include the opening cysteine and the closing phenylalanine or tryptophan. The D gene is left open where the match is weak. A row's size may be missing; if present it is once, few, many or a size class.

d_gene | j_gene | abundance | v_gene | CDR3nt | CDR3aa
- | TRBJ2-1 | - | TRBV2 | TGTGCCAGCAGTGTACAGGGTCCCGGCAATGAGCAGTTCTTC | CASSVQGPGNEQFF
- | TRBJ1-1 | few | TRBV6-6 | TGTGCCAGCAGCCCCTTGGGGGCAATAGGAACTGAAGCTTTCTTT | CASSPLGAIGTEAFF
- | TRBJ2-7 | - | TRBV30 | TGTGCCTGGAAACCAGGGTTCCACGAGCAGTACTTC | CAWKPGFHEQYF
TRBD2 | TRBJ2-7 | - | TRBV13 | TGTGCCAGCCAACGGGCTAGCGGGAGCTACGAGCAGTACTTC | CASQRASGSYEQYF
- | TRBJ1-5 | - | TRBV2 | TGTGCCAGCAGTGAAGGGGGGCCCCAGTGGCCCCAGCATTTT | CASSEGGPQWPQHF
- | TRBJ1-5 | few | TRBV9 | TGTGCCAGCAGCGTAGGAATAGGGGACAATCAGCCCCAGCATTTT | CASSVGIGDNQPQHF
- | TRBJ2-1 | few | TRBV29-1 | TGCAGCGCTAACGAGCAGTTCTTC | CSANEQFF
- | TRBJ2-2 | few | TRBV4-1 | TGCGCCAGCAGCCAAGAAGAGACCCAAAGGTTTCAGGGGACCGGGGAGCTGTTTTTT | CASSQEETQRFQGTGELFF
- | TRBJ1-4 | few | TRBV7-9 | TGTGCCAGCAGCTTAATCCGGGAAGATAATGAAAAACTGTTTTTT | CASSLIREDNEKLFF
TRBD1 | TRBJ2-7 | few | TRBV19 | TGTGCCAGTAGTCACGCCGGGACAGCTTCCTCCTACGAGCAGTACTTC | CASSHAGTASSYEQYF